These T cell receptor beta chains were read from a single sample in a study of blood T cells in healthy people across ages. TCRdb fed the 5' RACE reads into MiXCR, producing one record per CDR3 protein. Here the sample spans about 1,400,000 distinct CDR3 sequences, roughly 40% being singletons. Material: blood. The source of these receptors is a woman between 18 and 29 years old in good health. The CDR3 runs from the conserved cysteine through the conserved F or W. Fields, in order: clone size, V gene, D gene, J gene, CDR3 DNA, CDR3 protein. The D gene is left open where the match is weak. A clone size is listed for some rows: how often the clone was seen (once, few, many), or a class if it is expanded.

few,TRBV2,.,TRBJ2-3,TGTGCCAGCAGTCCCCTGACAGGACCTAGCACAGATACGCAGTATTTT,CASSPLTGPSTDTQYF
few,TRBV29-1,.,TRBJ1-4,TGCAGCGTTGAAAGGGACTCCCGACAGGAAAAACTGTTTTTT,CSVERDSRQEKLFF
few,TRBV20-1,TRBD1,TRBJ2-7,TGCAGTGCTAGAGATCTCTTCGGACAGGGGAGTTCGTACGAGCAGTACTTC,CSARDLFGQGSSYEQYF
few,TRBV6-5,.,TRBJ1-4,TGTGCCAGCTCTAGGTCTCAGGTGCCGGATGAAAAACTGTTTTTT,CASSRSQVPDEKLFF
.,TRBV2,TRBD2,TRBJ2-1,TGTGCCAGCAGAGAAACTAGCGGGAGGGACAATGAGCAGTTCTTC,CASRETSGRDNEQFF
few,TRBV12-3/TRBV12-4,TRBD2,TRBJ2-5,TGTGCCAGCAGTCCAGCGGGGCCTTTTGTTGTGCAGTACTTC,CASSPAGPFVVQYF
.,TRBV27,.,TRBJ2-5,TGTGCCAGCAGCCCCCTCAGGGGACCCCCCTACAATGAGCAGTACTTC,CASSPLRGPPYNEQYF
.,TRBV5-1,.,TRBJ1-2,TGCGCCAGCAGCTTGGAGGCAGGGAGGAACTATGGCTACACCTTC,CASSLEAGRNYGYTF
few,TRBV10-3,.,TRBJ2-1,TGTGCCATCAGTGGGGACGGATACTCCTACAATGAGCAGTTCTTC,CAISGDGYSYNEQFF
few,TRBV27,.,TRBJ1-6,TGTGCCAGCACCCGTGGGGACTATAATTCACCCCTCCACTTT,CASTRGDYNSPLHF
.,TRBV9,.,TRBJ2-3,TGTGCCAGCAGCGTAGATCGGGGGTGGGATACGCAGTATTTT,CASSVDRGWDTQYF
.,TRBV25-1,.,TRBJ1-2,TGTGCCAGCAGTGAGGGGCCAGAATACTATGGCTACACCTTC,CASSEGPEYYGYTF
.,TRBV4-1,.,TRBJ2-2,TGCGCCAGCAGCCAAGGTATAGTCGGACTTCACACCGGGGAGCTGTTTTTT,CASSQGIVGLHTGELFF
.,TRBV27,.,TRBJ1-1,TGTGCCAGCAGTTTGAGAGAAGGAGGGCAGACCACTGAAGCTTTCTTT,CASSLREGGQTTEAFF
few,TRBV7-9,TRBD1,TRBJ2-5,TGTGCCAGCAGCTCCAAATCCAGGGGGCGCAACCAAGAGACCCAGTACTTC,CASSSKSRGRNQETQYF
.,TRBV20-1,.,TRBJ2-7,TGCAGTGCCCCATCCGGGCTCCGCCTAAGGGGAAGCGAGCAGTACTTC,CSAPSGLRLRGSEQYF
.,TRBV9,TRBD2,TRBJ2-1,TGTGCCAGCAGCGTAGCTAGCGGGAGCCGTGAGCAGTTCTTC,CASSVASGSREQFF
few,TRBV20-1,TRBD1,TRBJ1-2,TGCAGTGCTGGGCCCCTCGTTTGGACAGGGGGCATAGATGCGGTTGGCTACACCTTC,CSAGPLVWTGGIDAVGYTF
.,TRBV7-9,TRBD1,TRBJ1-1,TGTGCCAGCAGCGCAAGGGGACAGGGGAACACTGAAGCTTTCTTT,CASSARGQGNTEAFF
.,TRBV10-1,TRBD2,TRBJ2-3,TGCGCCAGCAGTGACAGGGTAGCGGGGACCACAGATACGCAGTATTTT,CASSDRVAGTTDTQYF
.,TRBV20-1,TRBD1,TRBJ1-6,TGCAGTGCTAGAGATTCGGGACAGGGAGATTCACCCCTCCACTTT,CSARDSGQGDSPLHF
few,TRBV12-3/TRBV12-4,.,TRBJ1-4,TGTGCCAGCAGTCCACGGACGGAAAAACTGTTTTTT,CASSPRTEKLFF
.,TRBV4-1,TRBD2,TRBJ2-7,TGCGCCAGCAGCCAGGAACTAGCGGGAGGAATCTCCTACGAGCAGTACTTC,CASSQELAGGISYEQYF
.,TRBV5-1,TRBD2,TRBJ2-3,TGCGCCAGCAGCTTGGGGGCTAGCGGGGGCTTCACAGATACGCAGTATTTT,CASSLGASGGFTDTQYF
.,TRBV29-1,TRBD1,TRBJ2-2,TGCAGCAACGTTCCCAAGGACAGGGTCTCGAACACCGGGGAGCTGTTTTTT,CSNVPKDRVSNTGELFF
few,TRBV27,.,TRBJ2-3,TGTGCCAGCGGACCTGCCCAGCGCGTCACAGATACGCAGTATTTT,CASGPAQRVTDTQYF
.,TRBV29-1,.,TRBJ2-7,TGCAGCGTTGTTCAGGGAAACTACAATGAGCAGTACTTC,CSVVQGNYNEQYF
.,TRBV24-1,TRBD2,TRBJ2-1,TGTGCCATCGGGACTACCCACAATGAGCAGTTCTTC,CAIGTTHNEQFF
.,TRBV20-1,TRBD1,TRBJ2-7,TGCAGTGCTACTGAGGGACAGGGTGGGATTTGGGCCTACGAGCAGTACTTC,CSATEGQGGIWAYEQYF
few,TRBV5-5,.,TRBJ2-7,TGTGCCAGCCGTTGGGGGCTTGGGACCGCCTACGAGCAGTACTTC,CASRWGLGTAYEQYF
few,TRBV7-9,.,TRBJ1-2,TGTGCCAGCAGCTTACGACCGGACTATGGCTACACCTTC,CASSLRPDYGYTF
few,TRBV4-1,.,TRBJ2-5,TGCGCCAGCAGCCAAGCCGGGACGTATGACAATGAGCAGTACTTC,CASSQAGTYDNEQYF